Listed below are T cell receptor beta chains from one sample, sequenced in a study of T-cell reconstitution after alpha-beta-depleted transplantation in children. From the PCR reads, TCRdb called clonotypes with MiXCR, one entry per CDR3 protein. The sample lists some 440,000 distinct CDR3 sequences; around 16% were seen once. The sample in question was PBMCs, mostly from graft donor cells, obtained 360 days after TCRalphabeta/CD19-depleted stem cell transplant. Every receptor here comes from a boy less than two years old who had a stem cell transplant for Wiskott-Aldrich syndrome, so the T cells may come from the graft donor. Both conserved end residues are part of each CDR3. D genes are given only for firm matches. Size tells how often a clone was seen (once, few, many) or the class of an expanded clone, and some rows leave it out.

j_call v_call clone_size d_call cdr3_nt cdr3_aa
TRBJ2-3 TRBV18 many NA TGTGCCAGCTCACCAGGGTATCAGCGCACAGATACGCAGTATTTT CASSPGYQRTDTQYF
TRBJ2-5 TRBV9 many TRBD2 TGTGCCAGCAGCCCGGGACTAGCGGGACCAGAGACCCAGTACTTC CASSPGLAGPETQYF
TRBJ2-1 TRBV7-9 NA NA TGTGCCAGTCTTCCCAAGGGTCCCCTAAATGAGCAGTTCTTC CASLPKGPLNEQFF
TRBJ2-3 TRBV6-1 NA TRBD2 TGTGCCAGCAGTCCGGGGAGGGAAAGGGGCACAGATACGCAGTATTTT CASSPGRERGTDTQYF
TRBJ2-2 TRBV29-1 NA NA TGCAGCGCGTCCGACCCCGGGGAGCTGTTTTTT CSASDPGELFF
TRBJ1-2 TRBV27 NA NA TGTGCCAGCAGTTTTGGGGAAGGTGCCTATGGCTACACCTTC CASSFGEGAYGYTF
TRBJ2-7 TRBV10-3 NA TRBD1 TGTGCCACCGACTCGGGGACAGACTACGAGCAGTACTTC CATDSGTDYEQYF
TRBJ2-1 TRBV7-2 few NA TGTGCCAGCAGCTTGGACTTCTACAATGAGCAGTTCTTC CASSLDFYNEQFF
TRBJ1-1 TRBV19 NA TRBD1 TGTGCCAGTAGTATAACAGGGGGCGCCGGCTCAGAAGCTTTCTTT CASSITGGAGSEAFF
TRBJ2-5 TRBV12-3/TRBV12-4 many NA TGTGCCAGCAGTCTTGCCAAGCGCCTACAAGAGACCCAGTACTTC CASSLAKRLQETQYF
TRBJ2-7 TRBV29-1 few NA TGCAGCGTTGAAGGAGGGAACGAGCAGTACTTC CSVEGGNEQYF
TRBJ2-1 TRBV5-1 NA NA TGCGCCAGCAGCTTGTTGTCGGGTTACAATGAGCAGTTCTTC CASSLLSGYNEQFF
TRBJ2-7 TRBV7-2 NA NA TGTGCCAGCAGCTTAAGGGCGTACTACGAGCAGTACTTC CASSLRAYYEQYF
TRBJ2-7 TRBV5-1 NA TRBD1 TGCGCCAGCAGATTAGTCCAAGGGGGCAACTACGAGCAGTACTTC CASRLVQGGNYEQYF
TRBJ2-2 TRBV5-1 NA NA TGCGCCAGCAGCTTGGCCCCAGGGGCCGCGAACTCCGGGGAGCTGTTTTTT CASSLAPGAANSGELFF
TRBJ2-7 TRBV29-1 many NA TGCAGCGTTCAAAAAACAGGGTACTCCTACGAGCAGTACTTC CSVQKTGYSYEQYF
TRBJ1-3 TRBV29-1 few NA TGCAGCGTTTCGGCGGGGGCTGGAAACACCATATATTTT CSVSAGAGNTIYF
TRBJ2-2 TRBV6-6 many NA TGTGCCAGCAGGTCCCTCTCGACAGACACCGGGGAGCTGTTTTTT CASRSLSTDTGELFF
TRBJ2-7 TRBV20-1 NA TRBD1 TGCAGTGCTACCCCGGGACAGGGGTCCTACGAGCAGTACTTC CSATPGQGSYEQYF
TRBJ2-7 TRBV11-2 once TRBD2 TGTGCCAGCAGCTTAGAACTAGCGGGGTTCTACGAGCAGTACTTC CASSLELAGFYEQYF
TRBJ2-7 TRBV20-1 NA NA TGCAGTGCTAGAGATAGACGTTGGGGGGAAATAGGGGCCTACGAGCAGTACTTC CSARDRRWGEIGAYEQYF
TRBJ2-4 TRBV20-1 NA TRBD2 TGCAGTGCCCAGAGGAACAGACTAGCGGGGGACATTCAGTACTTC CSAQRNRLAGDIQYF
TRBJ1-5 TRBV12-3/TRBV12-4 NA NA TGTGCCAGCAGTAGGAACCAGCAGCCCCAGCATTTT CASSRNQQPQHF
TRBJ2-5 TRBV5-6 few TRBD1 TGTGCCAGCAGCCTCACACAGGGGACCCAAGAGACCCAGTACTTC CASSLTQGTQETQYF
TRBJ2-1 TRBV5-1 NA TRBD2 TGCGCCAGCAGCTTGGATCTTAGCGGGAGGCCATACAATGAGCAGTTCTTC CASSLDLSGRPYNEQFF
TRBJ2-3 TRBV5-6 few NA TGTGCCAGCAGCACCGGACAGGGACTACTTCGCACAGATACGCAGTATTTT CASSTGQGLLRTDTQYF
TRBJ2-5 TRBV7-8 few TRBD2 TGTGCCAGCAAGGGTAGCGGGTTACAAGAGACCCAGTACTTC CASKGSGLQETQYF
TRBJ2-5 TRBV12-3/TRBV12-4 NA NA TGTGCCTCACGACAGTCCCAAGAGACCCAGTACTTC CASRQSQETQYF
TRBJ2-2 TRBV5-6 few TRBD1 TGTGCCAGCAGCTCCTCCGGGACAGGGGACACCGGGGAGCTGTTTTTT CASSSSGTGDTGELFF
TRBJ2-7 TRBV7-6 NA TRBD2 TGTGCCAGCAGCTTAAGCCCTAGCGGAAACTACGAGCAGTACTTC CASSLSPSGNYEQYF
TRBJ2-1 TRBV11-1 few TRBD2 TGTGCCAGCAGCCCGAGACTAGCGGGGGCCCTCTCCTACAATGAGCAGTTCTTC CASSPRLAGALSYNEQFF
TRBJ2-7 TRBV20-1 few TRBD2 TGCAGTGCCCTCGCTCAACTAGCGGGGTCGCCCTACGAGCAGTACTTC CSALAQLAGSPYEQYF
TRBJ2-3 TRBV14 many NA TGTGCCAGCAGCCAGGTCGGGGGTACGCAGTATTTT CASSQVGGTQYF